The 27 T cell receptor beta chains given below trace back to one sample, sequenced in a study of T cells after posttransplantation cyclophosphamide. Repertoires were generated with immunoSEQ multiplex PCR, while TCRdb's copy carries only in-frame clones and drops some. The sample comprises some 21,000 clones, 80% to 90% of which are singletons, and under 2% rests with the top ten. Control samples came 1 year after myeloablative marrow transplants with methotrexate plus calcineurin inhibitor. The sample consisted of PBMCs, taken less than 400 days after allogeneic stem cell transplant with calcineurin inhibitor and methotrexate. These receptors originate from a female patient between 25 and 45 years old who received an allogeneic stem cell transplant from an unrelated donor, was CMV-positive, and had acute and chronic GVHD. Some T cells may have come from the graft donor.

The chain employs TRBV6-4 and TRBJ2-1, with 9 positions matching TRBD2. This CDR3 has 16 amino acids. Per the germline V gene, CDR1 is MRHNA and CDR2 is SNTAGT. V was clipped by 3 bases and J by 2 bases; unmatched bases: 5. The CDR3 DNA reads TGTGCCAGCAGTGAAAAAAGCGGGAGGCCCTACAATGAGCAGTTCTTC. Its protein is CASSEKSGRPYNEQFF.

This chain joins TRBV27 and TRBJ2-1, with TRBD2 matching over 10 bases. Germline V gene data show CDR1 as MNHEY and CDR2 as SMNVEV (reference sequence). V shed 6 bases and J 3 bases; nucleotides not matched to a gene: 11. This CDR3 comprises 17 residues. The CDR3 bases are TGTGCCAGCAGCCCCTTTAGCGGGAGGATTGACTACAATGAGCAGTTCTTC. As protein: CASSPFSGRIDYNEQFF.

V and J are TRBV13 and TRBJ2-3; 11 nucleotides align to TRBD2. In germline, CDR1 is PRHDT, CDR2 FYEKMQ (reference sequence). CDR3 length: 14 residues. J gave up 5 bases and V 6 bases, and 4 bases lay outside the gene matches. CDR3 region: CASSTLAGGDTQYF. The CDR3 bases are TGTGCCAGCAGTACCCTAGCGGGAGGAGATACGCAGTATTTT.

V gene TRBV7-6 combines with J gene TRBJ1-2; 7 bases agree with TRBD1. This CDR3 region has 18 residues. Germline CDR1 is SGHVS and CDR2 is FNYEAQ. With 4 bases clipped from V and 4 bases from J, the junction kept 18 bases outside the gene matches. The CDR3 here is CASSSNPKGTDGIYGYTF. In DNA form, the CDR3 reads TGTGCCAGCAGCTCGAACCCAAAAGGGACAGATGGGATCTATGGCTACACCTTC.

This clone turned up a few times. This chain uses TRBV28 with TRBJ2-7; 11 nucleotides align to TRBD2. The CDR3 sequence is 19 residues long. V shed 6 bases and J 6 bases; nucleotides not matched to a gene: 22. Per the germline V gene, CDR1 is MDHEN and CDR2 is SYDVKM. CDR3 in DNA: TGTGCCAGCAGCCGCGTGTGGGCTAGCGGGAGGTCATGGGGTCCCGAGCAGTACGTC. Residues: CASSRVWASGRSWGPEQYV.

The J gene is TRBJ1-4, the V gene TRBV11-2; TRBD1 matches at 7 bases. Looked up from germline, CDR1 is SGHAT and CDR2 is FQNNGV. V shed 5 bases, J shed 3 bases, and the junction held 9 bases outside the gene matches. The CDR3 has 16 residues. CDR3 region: CASSGIRQGSNEKLFF. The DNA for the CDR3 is TGTGCCAGCAGCGGGATACGACAGGGCTCTAATGAAAAACTGTTTTTT.

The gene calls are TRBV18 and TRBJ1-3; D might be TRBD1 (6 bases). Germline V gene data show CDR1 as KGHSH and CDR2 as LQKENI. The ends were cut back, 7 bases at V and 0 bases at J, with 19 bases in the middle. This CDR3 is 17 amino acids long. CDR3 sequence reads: CASFATRQESSGNTIYF. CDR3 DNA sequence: TGTGCCAGCTTCGCCACCCGACAGGAGAGCTCTGGAAACACCATATATTTT.

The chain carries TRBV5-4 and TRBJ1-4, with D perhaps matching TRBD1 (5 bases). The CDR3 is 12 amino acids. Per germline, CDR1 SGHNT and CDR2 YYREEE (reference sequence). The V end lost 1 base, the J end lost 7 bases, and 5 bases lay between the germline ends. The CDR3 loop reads CASSLQGEKLFF. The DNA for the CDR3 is TGTGCCAGCAGCTTGCAGGGTGAAAAACTGTTTTTT. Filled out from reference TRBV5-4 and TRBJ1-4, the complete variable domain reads ETGVTQSPTHLIKTRGQQVTLRCSSQSGHNTVSWYQQALGQGPQFIFQYYREEENGRGNFPPRFSGLQFPNYSSELNVNALELDDSALYLCASSLQGEKLFFGSGTQLSVL.

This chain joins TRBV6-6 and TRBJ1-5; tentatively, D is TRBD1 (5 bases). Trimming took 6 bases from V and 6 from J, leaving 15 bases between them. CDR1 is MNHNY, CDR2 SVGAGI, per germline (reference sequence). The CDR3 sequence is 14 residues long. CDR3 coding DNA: TGTGCCAGCAGAGACGGGGGGGGGAGTCAGCCCCAGCATTTT. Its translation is CASRDGGGSQPQHF.

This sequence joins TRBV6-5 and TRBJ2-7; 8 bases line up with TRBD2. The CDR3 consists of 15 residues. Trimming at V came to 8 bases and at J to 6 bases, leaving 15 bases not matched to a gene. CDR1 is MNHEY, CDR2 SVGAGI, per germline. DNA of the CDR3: TGTGCCAGCGATAGGCAGGGACTAGGGCTATGCGAGCAGTACGTC. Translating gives CASDRQGLGLCEQYV.

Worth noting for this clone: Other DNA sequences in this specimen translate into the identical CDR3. The CDR3 DNA is TGCGCCAGCAGCCAAGACTCCAGGACCGGGGAGCTGTTTTTT. Amino acid sequence: CASSQDSRTGELFF. The chain joins TRBV4-3 to TRBJ2-2, with D uncertain. The length of the CDR3 is 14 residues. V lost 0 bases to trimming and J lost 5 bases, with 7 bases between them. Per germline, CDR1 LGHNA and CDR2 YSLEER.

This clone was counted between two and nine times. The CDR3 DNA follows: TGTGCCAGCAGTGGCGACACAAGGCCGCGCACCTTC. Amino acid sequence: CASSGDTRPRTF. This chain joins TRBV6-6 and TRBJ1-2; D is undetermined. Germline CDR1 is MNHNY and CDR2 is SVGAGI (reference sequence). This CDR3 has 12 amino acids. Trimming shortened V by 5 bases and J by 13 bases, and 17 bases separated the two germline ends.

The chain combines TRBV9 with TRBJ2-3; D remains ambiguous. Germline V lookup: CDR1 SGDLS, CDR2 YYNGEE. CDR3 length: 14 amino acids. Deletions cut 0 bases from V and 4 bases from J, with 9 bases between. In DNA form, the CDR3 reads TGTGCCAGCAGCGTAGACCCTAACCCAGATACGCAGTATTTT. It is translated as CASSVDPNPDTQYF. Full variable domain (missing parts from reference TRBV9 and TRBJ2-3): DSGVTQTPKHLITATGQRVTLRCSPRSGDLSVYWYQQSLDQGLQFLIQYYNGEERAKGNILERFSAQQFPDLHSELNLSSLELGDSALYFCASSVDPNPDTQYFGPGTRLTVL.

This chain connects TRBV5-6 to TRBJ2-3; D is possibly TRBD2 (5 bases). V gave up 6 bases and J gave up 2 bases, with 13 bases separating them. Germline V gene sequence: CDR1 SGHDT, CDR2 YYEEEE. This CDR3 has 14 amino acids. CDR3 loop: CASTLRGFTDTQYF. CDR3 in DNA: TGTGCCAGCACCCTTCGGGGTTTCACAGATACGCAGTATTTT.

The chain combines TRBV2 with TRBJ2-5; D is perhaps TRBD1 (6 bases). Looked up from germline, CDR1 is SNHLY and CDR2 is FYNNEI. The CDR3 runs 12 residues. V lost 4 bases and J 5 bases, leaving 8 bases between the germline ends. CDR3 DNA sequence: TGTGCCAGCAGTGTTCAGGGGGAGACCCAGTACTTC. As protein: CASSVQGETQYF.

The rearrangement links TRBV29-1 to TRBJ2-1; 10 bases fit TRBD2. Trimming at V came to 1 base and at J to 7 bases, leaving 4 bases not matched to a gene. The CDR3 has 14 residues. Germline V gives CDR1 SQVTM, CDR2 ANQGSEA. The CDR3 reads CSVEAQREGNEQFF. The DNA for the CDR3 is TGCAGCGTTGAAGCTCAGCGGGAGGGTAATGAGCAGTTCTTC.

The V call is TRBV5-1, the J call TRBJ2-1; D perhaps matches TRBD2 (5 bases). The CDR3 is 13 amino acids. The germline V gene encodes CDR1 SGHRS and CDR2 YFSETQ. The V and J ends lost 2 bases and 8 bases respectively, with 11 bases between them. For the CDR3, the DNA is TGCGCCAGCAGCTTTAACGGACTGGATGAGCAGTTCTTC. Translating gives CASSFNGLDEQFF.

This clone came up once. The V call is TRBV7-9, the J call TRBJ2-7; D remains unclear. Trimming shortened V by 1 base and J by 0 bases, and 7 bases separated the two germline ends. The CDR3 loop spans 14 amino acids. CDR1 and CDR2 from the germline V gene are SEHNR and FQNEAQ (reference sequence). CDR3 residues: CASSLDSLSYEQYF. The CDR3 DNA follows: TGTGCCAGCAGCTTAGACAGCCTCTCCTACGAGCAGTACTTC.

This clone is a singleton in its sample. The CDR3 nucleotides read TGTGCCAGCAGCTTGGGACAGCTGTACGAGCAGTACGTC. Translating it yields CASSLGQLYEQYV. V gene TRBV7-2 combines with J gene TRBJ2-7; TRBD1 matches 7 bases. Per the germline V gene, CDR1 is SGHTA and CDR2 is FQGNSA. J was trimmed by 4 bases and V by 3 bases; bases with no gene match: 3. This CDR3 contains 13 residues.

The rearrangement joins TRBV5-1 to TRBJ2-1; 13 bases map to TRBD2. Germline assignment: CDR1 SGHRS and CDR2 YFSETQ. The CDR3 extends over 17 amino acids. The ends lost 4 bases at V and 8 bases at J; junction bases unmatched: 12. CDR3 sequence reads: CASSPRTSGSIWHEQFF. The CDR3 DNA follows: TGCGCCAGCAGCCCTCGGACTAGCGGGAGTATCTGGCATGAGCAGTTCTTC.

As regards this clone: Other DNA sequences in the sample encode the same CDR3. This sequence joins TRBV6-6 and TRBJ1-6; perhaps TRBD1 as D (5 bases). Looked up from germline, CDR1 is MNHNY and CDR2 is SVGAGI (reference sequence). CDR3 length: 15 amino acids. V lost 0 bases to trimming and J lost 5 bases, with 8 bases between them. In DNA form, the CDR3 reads TGTGCCAGCAGTTACTCGTCGGGGGATAATTCACCCCTCCACTTT. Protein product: CASSYSSGDNSPLHF.

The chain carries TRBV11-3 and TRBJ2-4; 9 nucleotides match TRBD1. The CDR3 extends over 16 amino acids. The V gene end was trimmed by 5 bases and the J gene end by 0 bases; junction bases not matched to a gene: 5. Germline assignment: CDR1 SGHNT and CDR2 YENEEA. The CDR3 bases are TGTGCCAGCAGCCTGGGACAGGGCTTAGCCAAAAACATTCAGTACTTC. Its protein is CASSLGQGLAKNIQYF.

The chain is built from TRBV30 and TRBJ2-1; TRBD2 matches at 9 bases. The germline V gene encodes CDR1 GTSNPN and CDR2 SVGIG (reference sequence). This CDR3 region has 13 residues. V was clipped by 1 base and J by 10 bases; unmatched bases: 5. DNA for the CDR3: TGTGCCTGGAGTGGACTAGCGGTCGGGGAGCAGTTCTTC. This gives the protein CAWSGLAVGEQFF.

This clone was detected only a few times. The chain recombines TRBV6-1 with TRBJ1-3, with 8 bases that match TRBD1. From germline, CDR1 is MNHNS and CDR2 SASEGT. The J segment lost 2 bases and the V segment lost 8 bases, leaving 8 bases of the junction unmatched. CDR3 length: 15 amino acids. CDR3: CASLRQGAAGNTIYF. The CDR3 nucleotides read TGTGCCAGCCTAAGGCAGGGGGCTGCTGGAAACACCATATATTTT.

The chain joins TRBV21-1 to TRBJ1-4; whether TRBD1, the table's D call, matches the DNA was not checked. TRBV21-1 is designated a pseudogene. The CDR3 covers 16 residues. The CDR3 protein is CASSLPGDRAWEKLFF. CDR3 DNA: TGTGCCAGCAGCCTTCCGGGGGACAGGGCTTGGGAAAAACTGTTTTTT.

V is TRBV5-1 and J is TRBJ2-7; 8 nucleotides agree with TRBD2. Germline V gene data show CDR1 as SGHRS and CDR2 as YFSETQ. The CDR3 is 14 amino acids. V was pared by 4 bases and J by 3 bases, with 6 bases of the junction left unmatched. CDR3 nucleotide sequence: TGCGCCAGCAGCCCGGGACTAGAAGGCTACGAGCAGTACTTC. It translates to CASSPGLEGYEQYF.

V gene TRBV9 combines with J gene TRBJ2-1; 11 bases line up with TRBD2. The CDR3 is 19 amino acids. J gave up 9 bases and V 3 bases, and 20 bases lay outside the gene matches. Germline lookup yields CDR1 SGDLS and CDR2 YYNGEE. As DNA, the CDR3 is TGTGCCAGCAGCGCCGGATTAGCGGGAGGGCCGGTTCTGCGTGGTGAGCAGTTCTTC. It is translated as CASSAGLAGGPVLRGEQFF.